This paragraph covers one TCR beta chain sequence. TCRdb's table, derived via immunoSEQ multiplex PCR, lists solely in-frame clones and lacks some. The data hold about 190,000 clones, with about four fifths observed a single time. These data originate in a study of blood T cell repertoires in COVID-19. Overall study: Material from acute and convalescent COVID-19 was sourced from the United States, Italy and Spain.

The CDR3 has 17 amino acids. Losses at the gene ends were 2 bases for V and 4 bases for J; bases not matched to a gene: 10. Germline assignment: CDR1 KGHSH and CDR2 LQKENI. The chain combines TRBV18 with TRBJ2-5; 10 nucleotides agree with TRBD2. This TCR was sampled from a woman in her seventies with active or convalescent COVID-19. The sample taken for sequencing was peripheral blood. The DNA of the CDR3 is TGTGCCAGCTCACCATCGTCAGCGGGAGGGCTTTTAGAGACCCAGTACTTC. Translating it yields CASSPSSAGGLLETQYF.